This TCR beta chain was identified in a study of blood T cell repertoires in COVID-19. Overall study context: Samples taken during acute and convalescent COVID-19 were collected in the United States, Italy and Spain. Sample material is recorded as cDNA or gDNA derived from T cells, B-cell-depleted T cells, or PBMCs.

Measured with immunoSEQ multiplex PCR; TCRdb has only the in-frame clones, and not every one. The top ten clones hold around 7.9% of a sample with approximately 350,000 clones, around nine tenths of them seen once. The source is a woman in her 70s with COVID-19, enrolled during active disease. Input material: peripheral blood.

The CDR3 loop is CASPEGTANTGELFF. Here the CDR3 DNA reads TGTGCCAGCCCTGAAGGGACAGCGAACACCGGGGAGCTGTTTTTT. The chain employs TRBV7-9 and TRBJ2-2, with 7 positions matching TRBD1. V was clipped by 8 bases and J by 0 bases; unmatched bases: 6. CDR1 is SEHNR, CDR2 FQNEAQ, per germline (reference sequence). The CDR3 extends over 15 amino acids.